This T cell receptor beta chain is drawn from a study of response to subunit inactivated influenza vaccine. This clonotype was counted between two and nine times. Each CDR3 protein gets one entry after TCRdb re-called the RT-PCR reads with MiXCR. This table holds hundreds of thousands of distinct CDR3 sequences, 14% found once. Per the germline V gene, CDR1 is ENHRY and CDR2 is SYGVKD. The V end was cut by 10 bases, the J end by 0 bases, with 14 bases between. The CDR3 is made up of 14 amino acids. The receptor was isolated from a man aged 50 to 59 who received an inactivated influenza vaccine. V usage is TRBV10-3 and J usage is TRBJ2-3, with D possibly called TRBD1 or TRBD2 (5 bases each). Sequences were derived from PBMCs from blood, sampled less than 15 days before vaccination. The CDR3 protein is CATYDRDSTDTQYF. The CDR3 bases are TGTGCCACCTATGATCGGGACAGCACAGATACGCAGTATTTT.